This T cell receptor beta chain was obtained from a study of tumor and adjacent non-tumor tissue in lung cancer. RNA was extracted from bulk tissue without any cell sorting. The normal lung tissue was taken more than 3 cm from the tumor edge. Points on this clonotype: One end of the junction fails to match germline, which may point to a read error.

The library came from three nested PCR rounds adapted from ARM-PCR protocols. MiXCR, applied by TCRdb to the multiplex PCR reads, yields one record per CDR3 protein. The sample consists of fewer than 100,000 distinct CDR3 sequences, more than 80% of them appearing once. The CDR3 sequence is 14 residues long. Germline V gives CDR1 SGHAT, CDR2 FQNNGV. The sequence was collected from a man aged 60 to 69 with non-small cell lung cancer. The V gene is TRBV11-2, the J gene TRBJ2-5; D is uncertain. The sample consisted of distant non-tumor lung tissue. CDR3 protein: CASRSGEVLETQYF. Written as DNA, the CDR3 is TGTGCGAGCAGGTCCGGAGAGGTTCTGGAGACCCAGTACTTC.